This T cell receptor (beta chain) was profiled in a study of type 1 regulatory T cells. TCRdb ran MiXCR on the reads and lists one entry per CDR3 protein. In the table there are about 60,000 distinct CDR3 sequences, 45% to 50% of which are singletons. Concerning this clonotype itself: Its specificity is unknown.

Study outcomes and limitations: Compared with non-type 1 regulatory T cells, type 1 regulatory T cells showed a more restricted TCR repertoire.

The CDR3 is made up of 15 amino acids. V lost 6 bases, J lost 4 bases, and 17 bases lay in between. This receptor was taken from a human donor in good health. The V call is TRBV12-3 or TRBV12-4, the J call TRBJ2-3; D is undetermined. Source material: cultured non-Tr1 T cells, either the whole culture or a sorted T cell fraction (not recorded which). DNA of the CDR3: TGTGCCAGCAGCAATCGGCGGAGACGGTCAGATACGCAGTATTTT. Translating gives CASSNRRRRSDTQYF.